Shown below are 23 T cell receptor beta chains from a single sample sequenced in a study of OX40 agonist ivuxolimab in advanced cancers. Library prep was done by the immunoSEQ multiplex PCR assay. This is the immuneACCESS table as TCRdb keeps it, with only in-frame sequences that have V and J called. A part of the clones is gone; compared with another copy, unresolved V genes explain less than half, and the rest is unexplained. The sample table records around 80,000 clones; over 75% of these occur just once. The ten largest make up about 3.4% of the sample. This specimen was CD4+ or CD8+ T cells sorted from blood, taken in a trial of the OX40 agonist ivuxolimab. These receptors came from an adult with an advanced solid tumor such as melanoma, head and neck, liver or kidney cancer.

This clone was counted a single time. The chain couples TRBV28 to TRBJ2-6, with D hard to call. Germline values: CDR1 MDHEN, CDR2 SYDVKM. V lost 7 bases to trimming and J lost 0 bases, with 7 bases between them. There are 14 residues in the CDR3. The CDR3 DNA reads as TGTGCCAGCAACTTGAACTCTGGGGCCAACGTCCTGACTTTC. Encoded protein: CASNLNSGANVLTF.

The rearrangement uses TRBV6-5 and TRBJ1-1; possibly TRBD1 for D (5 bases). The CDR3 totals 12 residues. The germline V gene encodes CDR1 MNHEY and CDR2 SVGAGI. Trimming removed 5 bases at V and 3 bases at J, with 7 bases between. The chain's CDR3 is CASSDSYTEAFF. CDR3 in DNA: TGTGCCAGCAGTGACAGTTACACTGAAGCTTTCTTT.

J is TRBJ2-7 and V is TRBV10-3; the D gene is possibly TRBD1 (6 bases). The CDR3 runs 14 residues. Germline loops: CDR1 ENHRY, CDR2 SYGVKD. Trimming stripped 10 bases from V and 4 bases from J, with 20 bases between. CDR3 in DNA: TGTGCCAGTAAACCGGGACAACTCCCTTACGAGCAGTACTTC. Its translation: CASKPGQLPYEQYF.

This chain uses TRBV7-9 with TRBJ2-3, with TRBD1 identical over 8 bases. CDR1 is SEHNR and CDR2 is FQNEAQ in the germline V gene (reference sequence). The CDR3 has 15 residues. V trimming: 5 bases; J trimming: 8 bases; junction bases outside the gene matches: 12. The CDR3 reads CASSVDRGSRGTQYF. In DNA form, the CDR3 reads TGTGCCAGCAGCGTAGACAGGGGCTCTAGGGGTACGCAGTATTTT.

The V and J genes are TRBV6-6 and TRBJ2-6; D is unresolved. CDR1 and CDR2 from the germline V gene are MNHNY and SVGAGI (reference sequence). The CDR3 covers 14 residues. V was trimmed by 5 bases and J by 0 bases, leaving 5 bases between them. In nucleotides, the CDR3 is TGTGCCAGCAGTCTAGACTCTGGGGCCAACGTCCTGACTTTC. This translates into CASSLDSGANVLTF.

For the CDR3, the DNA is TGTGCCAGCAGCCAAGCTGGGGAAAATGAGCAGTTCTTC. This translates into CASSQAGENEQFF. The chain has TRBV4-2 and TRBJ2-1; no clear D gene. The CDR3 sequence is 13 residues long. Germline V gene data show CDR1 as LGHNA and CDR2 as YNFKEQ. The germline V and J ends were trimmed by 1 base and 7 bases, with 8 bases remaining between them.

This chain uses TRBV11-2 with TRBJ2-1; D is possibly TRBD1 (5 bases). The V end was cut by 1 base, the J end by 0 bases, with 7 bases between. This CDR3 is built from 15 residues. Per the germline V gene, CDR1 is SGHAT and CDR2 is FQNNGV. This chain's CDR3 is CASSLAGNSYNEQFF. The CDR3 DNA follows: TGTGCCAGCAGCTTAGCAGGGAACTCCTACAATGAGCAGTTCTTC.

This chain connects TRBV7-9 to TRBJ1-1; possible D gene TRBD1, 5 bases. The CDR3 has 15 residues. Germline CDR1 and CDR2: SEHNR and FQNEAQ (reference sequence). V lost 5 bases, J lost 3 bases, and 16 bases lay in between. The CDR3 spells CASSRGTQGYTEAFF. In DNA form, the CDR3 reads TGTGCCAGCAGCCGCGGGACCCAGGGCTACACTGAAGCTTTCTTT. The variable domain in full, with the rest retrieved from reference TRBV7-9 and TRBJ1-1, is DTGVSQNPRHKITKRGQNVTFRCDPISEHNRLYWYRQTLGQGPEFLTYFQNEAQLEKSRLLSDRFSAERPKGSFSTLEIQRTEQGDSAMYLCASSRGTQGYTEAFFGQGTRLTVV.

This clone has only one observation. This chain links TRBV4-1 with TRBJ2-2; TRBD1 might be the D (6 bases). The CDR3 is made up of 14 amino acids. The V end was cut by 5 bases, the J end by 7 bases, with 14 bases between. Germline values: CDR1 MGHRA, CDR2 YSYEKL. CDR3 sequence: CASSYTLGGGELFF. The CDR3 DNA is TGCGCCAGCAGCTACACCCTAGGGGGCGGGGAGCTGTTTTTT.

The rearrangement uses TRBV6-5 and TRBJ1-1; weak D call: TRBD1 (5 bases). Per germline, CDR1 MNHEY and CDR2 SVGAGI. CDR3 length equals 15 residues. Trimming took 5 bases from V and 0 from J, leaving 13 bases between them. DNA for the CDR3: TGTGCCAGCAGTCGGGAGGGACTTTTGAACACTGAAGCTTTCTTT. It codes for CASSREGLLNTEAFF.

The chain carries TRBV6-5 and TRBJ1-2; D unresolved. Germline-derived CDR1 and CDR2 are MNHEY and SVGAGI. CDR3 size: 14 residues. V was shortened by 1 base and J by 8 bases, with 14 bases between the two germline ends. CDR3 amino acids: CASSYYPLAGGYTF. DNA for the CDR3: TGTGCCAGCAGTTACTACCCTTTAGCCGGGGGCTACACCTTC.

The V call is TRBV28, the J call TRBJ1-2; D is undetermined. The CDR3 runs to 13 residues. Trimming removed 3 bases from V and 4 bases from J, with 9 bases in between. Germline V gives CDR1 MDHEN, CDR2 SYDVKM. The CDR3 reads CASSFDPRYGYTF. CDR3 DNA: TGTGCCAGCAGTTTCGATCCACGCTATGGCTACACCTTC.

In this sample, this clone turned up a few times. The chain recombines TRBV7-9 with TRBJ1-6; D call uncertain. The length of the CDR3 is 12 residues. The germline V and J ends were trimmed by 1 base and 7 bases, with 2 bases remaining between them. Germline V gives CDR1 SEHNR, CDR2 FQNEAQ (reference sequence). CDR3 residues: CASSLVNSPLHF. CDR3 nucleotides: TGTGCCAGCAGCTTAGTAAATTCACCCCTCCACTTT.

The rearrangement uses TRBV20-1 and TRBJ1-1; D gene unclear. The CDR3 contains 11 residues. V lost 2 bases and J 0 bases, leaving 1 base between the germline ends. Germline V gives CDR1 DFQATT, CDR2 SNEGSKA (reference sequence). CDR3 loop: CSARMNTEAFF. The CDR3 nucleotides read TGCAGTGCTAGAATGAACACTGAAGCTTTCTTT.

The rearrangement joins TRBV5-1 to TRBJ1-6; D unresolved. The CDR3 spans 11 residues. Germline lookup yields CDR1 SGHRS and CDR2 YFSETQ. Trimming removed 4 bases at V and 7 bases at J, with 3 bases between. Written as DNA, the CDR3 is TGCGCCAGCAGCCCCAATTCACCCCTCCACTTT. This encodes CASSPNSPLHF.

CDR3 sequence (DNA): TGTGCCAGCAGCTTGACGGGACTAGCGGCTTACAATGAGCAGTTCTTC. Its translation is CASSLTGLAAYNEQFF. This rearrangement joins TRBV5-4 to TRBJ2-1; 11 nucleotides match TRBD2. CDR1 and CDR2 from the germline V gene are SGHNT and YYREEE (reference sequence). The CDR3 covers 16 residues. Trimming at V came to 1 base and at J to 4 bases, leaving 4 bases not matched to a gene.

CDR3 nucleotide sequence: TGTGCCAGCAGAGCGTGGGGGGTAGGCACAGATACGCAGTATTTT. Translating gives CASRAWGVGTDTQYF. The chain uses TRBV5-4 and TRBJ2-3; possibly TRBD2 for D (6 bases). The CDR3 contains 15 residues. Per germline, CDR1 SGHNT and CDR2 YYREEE (reference sequence). The germline V and J ends were trimmed by 5 bases and 1 base, with 14 bases remaining between them.

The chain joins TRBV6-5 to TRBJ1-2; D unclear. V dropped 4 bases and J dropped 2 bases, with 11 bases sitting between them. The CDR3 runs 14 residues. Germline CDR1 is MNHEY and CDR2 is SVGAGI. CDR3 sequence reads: CASSSTGRNYGYTF. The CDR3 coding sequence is TGTGCCAGCAGTTCGACCGGTCGGAACTATGGCTACACCTTC.

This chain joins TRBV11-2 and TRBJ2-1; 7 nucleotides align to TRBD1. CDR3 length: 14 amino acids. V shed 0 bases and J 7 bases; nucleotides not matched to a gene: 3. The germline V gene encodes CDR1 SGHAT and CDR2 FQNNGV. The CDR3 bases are TGTGCCAGCAGCTTAGAGCCAGGGGGAAATGAGCAGTTCTTC. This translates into CASSLEPGGNEQFF.

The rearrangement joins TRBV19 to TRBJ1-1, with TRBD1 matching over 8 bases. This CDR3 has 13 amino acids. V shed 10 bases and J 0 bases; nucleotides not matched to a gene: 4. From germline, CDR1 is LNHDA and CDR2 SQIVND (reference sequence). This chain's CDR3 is CAIWDRMNTEAFF. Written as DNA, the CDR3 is TGTGCCATCTGGGACAGGATGAACACTGAAGCTTTCTTT.

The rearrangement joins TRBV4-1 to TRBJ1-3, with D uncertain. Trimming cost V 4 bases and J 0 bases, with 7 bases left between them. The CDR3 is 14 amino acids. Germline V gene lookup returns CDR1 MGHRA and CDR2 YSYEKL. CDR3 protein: CASSLAGSGNTIYF. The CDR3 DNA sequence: TGCGCCAGCAGCCTCGCAGGCTCTGGAAACACCATATATTTT.

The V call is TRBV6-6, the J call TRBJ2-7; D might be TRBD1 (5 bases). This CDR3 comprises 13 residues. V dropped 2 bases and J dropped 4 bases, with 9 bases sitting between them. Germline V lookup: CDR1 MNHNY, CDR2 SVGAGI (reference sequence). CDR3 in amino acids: CASSYQDKYEQYF. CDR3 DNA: TGTGCCAGCAGTTACCAGGACAAGTACGAGCAGTACTTC.

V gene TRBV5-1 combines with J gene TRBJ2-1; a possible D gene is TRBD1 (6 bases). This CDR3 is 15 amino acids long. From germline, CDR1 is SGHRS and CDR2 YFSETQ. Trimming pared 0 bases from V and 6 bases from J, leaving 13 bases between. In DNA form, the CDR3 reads TGCGCCAGCAGCTTGGCTGGACAGAGCCTCAATGAGCAGTTCTTC. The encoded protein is CASSLAGQSLNEQFF.